The present entry profiles one TCR beta chain with its context. Its antigen is currently unknown. Sequencing of TCR beta was performed on blood CD8+ and CD4+ T cells. Purification of the CD8+ and CD4+ T cells relied on negative isolation, and TEMRA cells underwent FACS enrichment. This record comes from a study of CD8 T cells in Susac syndrome. Study-level findings and limits: The authors acknowledged that the study's TCR sequencing and HLA analysis involved relatively few individuals.

Roughly 0.45 to 1 ug RNA was reverse transcribed with random hexamers. The immunoSEQ assay covered 54 Vbeta and 13 Jbeta segments for CDR3. TCRdb fed the immunoSEQ multiplex PCR reads into MiXCR, producing one record per CDR3 protein. The sample includes about 150,000 distinct CDR3 sequences, just under 97% of them seen just once. The germline V gene encodes CDR1 SEHNR and CDR2 FQNEAQ (reference sequence). V gave up 5 bases and J gave up 6 bases; unmatched junction bases: 7. There are 14 residues in the CDR3. Sequencing used CD8+ T cells from PBMCs. This TCR was recovered from a human donor with multiple sclerosis. This sequence joins TRBV7-9 and TRBJ2-7, with 10 bases that match TRBD2. CDR3 amino acids: CASSQREGLIEQYV. In DNA form, the CDR3 reads TGTGCCAGCAGCCAGCGGGAGGGGTTGATCGAGCAGTACGTC.